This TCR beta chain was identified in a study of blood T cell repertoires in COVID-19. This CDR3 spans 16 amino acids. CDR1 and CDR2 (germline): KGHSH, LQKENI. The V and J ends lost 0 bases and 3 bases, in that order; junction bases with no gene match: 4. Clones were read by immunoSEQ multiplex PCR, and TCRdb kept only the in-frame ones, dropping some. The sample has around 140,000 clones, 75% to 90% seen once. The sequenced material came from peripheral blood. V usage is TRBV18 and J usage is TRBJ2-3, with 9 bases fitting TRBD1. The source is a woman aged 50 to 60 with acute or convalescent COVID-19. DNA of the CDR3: TGTGCCAGCTCACCACCGGGACAGGGAAGGACAGATACGCAGTATTTT. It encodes CASSPPGQGRTDTQYF. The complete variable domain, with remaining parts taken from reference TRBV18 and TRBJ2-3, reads NAGVMQNPRHLVRRRGQEARLRCSPMKGHSHVYWYRQLPEEGLKFMVYLQKENIIDESGMPKERFSAEFPKEGPSILRIQQVVRGDSAAYFCASSPPGQGRTDTQYFGPGTRLTVL.